A single sample is the source of the 5 T cell receptor beta chains below, sequenced in a study of blood T cell repertoires in COVID-19. Assay: immunoSEQ multiplex PCR; the TCRdb copy retains only in-frame clones and omits some. This sample yields about 74,000 clones, of which almost 90% are seen a single time; less than 2% belongs to the top ten. Sequencing was performed on peripheral blood. These receptors all stem from a woman aged 80 or older with active or convalescent COVID-19.

The rearrangement joins TRBV19 to TRBJ2-7; 9 positions match TRBD2. Losses at the gene ends were 5 bases for V and 6 bases for J; bases not matched to a gene: 8. The CDR3 runs to 14 residues. Germline assignment: CDR1 LNHDA and CDR2 SQIVND (reference sequence). CDR3 in DNA: TGTGCCAGTAGTTTAACCGGGACTAGCATCGAGCAGTACTTC. Translation gives CASSLTGTSIEQYF.

V is TRBV7-2 and J is TRBJ2-2; 10 nucleotides line up with TRBD2. CDR3 length: 16 amino acids. Trimming removed 5 bases from V and 4 bases from J; junction bases left unmatched: 7. Germline CDR1 is SGHTA and CDR2 is FQGNSA. CDR3 DNA: TGTGCCAGCAGCCTCAGCGGGGGGGCTGGCACCGGGGAGCTGTTTTTT. Its protein is CASSLSGGAGTGELFF.

CDR3 coding DNA: TGTGCCAGCAGCTCCGGGACTAGCGGTGCGTACCAAGAGACCCAGTACTTC. It encodes CASSSGTSGAYQETQYF. The V and J genes are TRBV11-3 and TRBJ2-5, with 11 nucleotides matching TRBD2. J gave up 0 bases and V 4 bases, and 7 bases lay outside the gene matches. This CDR3 is built from 17 residues. CDR1 SGHNT and CDR2 YENEEA come from the germline V gene.

The chain has TRBV6-5 and TRBJ1-1; a possible D gene is TRBD1 (5 bases). The CDR3 totals 14 residues. Trimming left V 7 bases short and J 7 bases short, with 19 bases between. CDR1 is MNHEY, CDR2 SVGAGI, per germline. The chain's CDR3 is CASIKSADGGEAFF. DNA of the CDR3: TGTGCCAGCATTAAGAGCGCGGACGGGGGTGAAGCTTTCTTT.

This chain joins TRBV3-1 (or the pseudogene TRBV3-2) and TRBJ2-1; 7 bases map to TRBD2. With V trimmed by 4 bases and J by 0 bases, 6 bases remained unmatched. Germline CDR1 LGHDT, CDR2 YNNKEL (reference sequence). The CDR3 runs to 16 residues. In DNA form, the CDR3 reads TGTGCCAGCAGCCTTCCGCGGGGGAGCTCCTACAATGAGCAGTTCTTC. Translated: CASSLPRGSSYNEQFF.